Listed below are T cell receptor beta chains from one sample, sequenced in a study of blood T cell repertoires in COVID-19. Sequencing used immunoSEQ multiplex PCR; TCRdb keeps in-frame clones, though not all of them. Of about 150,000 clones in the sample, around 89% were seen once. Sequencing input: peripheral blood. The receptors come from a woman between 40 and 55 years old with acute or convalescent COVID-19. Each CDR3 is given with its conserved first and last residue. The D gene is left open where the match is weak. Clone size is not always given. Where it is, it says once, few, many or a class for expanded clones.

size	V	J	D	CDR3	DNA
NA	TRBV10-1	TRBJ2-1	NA	CASSESPGGEYNEQFF	TGCGCCAGCAGTGAGTCTCCGGGGGGCGAATACAATGAGCAGTTCTTC
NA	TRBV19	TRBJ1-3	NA	CASSHQGGNTIYF	TGTGCCAGTAGCCATCAGGGTGGAAACACCATATATTTT
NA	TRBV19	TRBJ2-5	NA	CASSSSDQETQYF	TGTGCCAGTAGCTCCAGCGACCAAGAGACCCAGTACTTC
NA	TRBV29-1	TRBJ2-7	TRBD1	CSVEGQGSPYEQYF	TGCAGCGTTGAAGGACAGGGCTCCCCCTACGAGCAGTACTTC
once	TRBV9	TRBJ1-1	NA	CASSVDQNTEAFF	TGTGCCAGCAGCGTAGATCAGAACACTGAAGCTTTCTTT
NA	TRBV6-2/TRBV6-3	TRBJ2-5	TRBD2	CASSSGLAGEKETQYF	TGTGCCAGCAGTTCGGGACTAGCGGGAGAAAAGGAGACCCAGTACTTC
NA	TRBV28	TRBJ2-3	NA	CASNEAADTQYF	TGTGCCAGCAATGAGGCGGCAGATACGCAGTATTTT
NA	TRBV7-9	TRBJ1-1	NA	CASRWGLDTEAFF	TGTGCCAGCAGATGGGGCTTGGACACTGAAGCTTTCTTT
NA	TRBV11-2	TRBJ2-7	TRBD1	CASSPRTGVFYEQYF	TGTGCCAGCAGCCCCCGGACAGGGGTCTTCTACGAGCAGTACTTC
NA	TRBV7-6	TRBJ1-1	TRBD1	CASSPRGFTEAFF	TGTGCCAGCAGCCCCAGGGGGTTCACTGAAGCTTTCTTT
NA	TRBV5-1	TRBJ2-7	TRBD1	CASRTGEYEQYF	TGCGCCAGCCGGACAGGGGAATACGAGCAGTACTTC
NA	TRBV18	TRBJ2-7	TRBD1	CASSRRDRAYEQYF	TGTGCCAGCTCCCGCCGGGACAGAGCCTACGAGCAGTACTTC
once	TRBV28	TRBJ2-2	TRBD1	CASSGRLGQGAVTGELFF	TGTGCCAGCAGCGGGAGATTGGGACAGGGGGCGGTCACCGGGGAGCTGTTTTTT
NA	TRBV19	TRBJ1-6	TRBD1	CASSGTGGSNSPLHF	TGTGCCAGTAGTGGGACAGGGGGCTCTAATTCACCCCTCCACTTT
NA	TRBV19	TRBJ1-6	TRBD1	CASSTWTGRNSPLHF	TGTGCCAGTAGTACATGGACAGGGAGGAACTCACCCCTCCACTTT
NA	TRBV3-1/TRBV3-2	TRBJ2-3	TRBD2	CASSPFLVAGYTQYF	TGTGCCAGCAGCCCCTTTTTGGTAGCGGGGTATACGCAGTATTTT
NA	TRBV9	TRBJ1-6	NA	CASSEAGDNSPLHF	TGTGCCAGCAGCGAAGCAGGGGATAATTCACCCCTCCACTTT
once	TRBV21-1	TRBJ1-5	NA	CASSKGGPVDKANSPQHF	TGTGCCAGCAGCAAAGGAGGACCGGTGGACAAGGCCAACTCGCCCCAGCATTTT
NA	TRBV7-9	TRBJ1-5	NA	CASSLDYQPQHF	TGTGCCAGCAGCTTAGACTACCAGCCCCAGCATTTT
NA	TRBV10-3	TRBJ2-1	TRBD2	CATLNSGGADNEQFF	TGTGCCACCCTCAACAGCGGGGGGGCAGACAATGAGCAGTTCTTC
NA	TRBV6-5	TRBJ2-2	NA	CASSFGGVGTGELFF	TGTGCCAGCAGTTTCGGAGGGGTGGGAACCGGGGAGCTGTTTTTT
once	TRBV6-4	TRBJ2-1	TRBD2	CASSRDYVGDNEQFF	TGTGCCAGCAGTCGGGACTACGTCGGGGACAATGAGCAGTTCTTC
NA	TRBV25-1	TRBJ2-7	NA	CASSEGTYEQYF	TGTGCCAGCAGTGAAGGCACCTACGAGCAGTACTTC
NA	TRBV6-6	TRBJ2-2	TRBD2	CASSPLGTSGSPNTGELFF	TGTGCCAGCAGTCCACTCGGGACTAGCGGGAGTCCGAACACCGGGGAGCTGTTTTTT
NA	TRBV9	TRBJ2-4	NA	CASSVGGWGGNIQYF	TGTGCCAGCAGCGTAGGGGGTTGGGGAGGAAACATTCAGTACTTC
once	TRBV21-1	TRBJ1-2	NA	CASSKVRYGYTF	TGTGCCAGCAGCAAAGTGCGCTATGGCTACACCTTC
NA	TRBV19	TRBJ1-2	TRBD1	CATKPGQLYGYTF	TGTGCCACCAAACCGGGACAGCTATATGGCTACACCTTC
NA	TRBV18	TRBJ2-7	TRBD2	CASSPPPSGGLRPYEQYF	TGTGCCAGCTCACCTCCCCCTAGCGGGGGGCTGCGACCCTACGAGCAGTACTTC
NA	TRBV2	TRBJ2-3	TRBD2	CASKRGGGVADTQYF	TGTGCCAGCAAACGGGGCGGGGGGGTAGCAGATACGCAGTATTTT
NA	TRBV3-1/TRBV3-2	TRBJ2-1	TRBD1	CASSRQGLEQFF	TGTGCCAGCAGCAGACAGGGGTTGGAGCAGTTCTTC
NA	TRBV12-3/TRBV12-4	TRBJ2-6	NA	CASLRANVLTF	TGTGCCAGCCTTAGGGCCAACGTCCTGACTTTC
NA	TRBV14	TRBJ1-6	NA	CASSLATGFFNSPLHF	TGTGCCAGCAGCCTTGCGACAGGTTTTTTTAATTCACCCCTCCACTTT
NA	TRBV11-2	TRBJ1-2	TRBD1	CASSLEWTGSYGYTF	TGTGCCAGCAGCTTGGAATGGACAGGAAGTTATGGCTACACCTTC
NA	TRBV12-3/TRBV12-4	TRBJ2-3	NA	CASSLGQYTQYF	TGTGCCAGCAGTTTAGGGCAGTATACGCAGTATTTT
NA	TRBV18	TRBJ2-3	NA	CASSPFSPVEASTDTQYF	TGTGCCAGCTCACCATTTAGTCCGGTGGAAGCGAGCACAGATACGCAGTATTTT
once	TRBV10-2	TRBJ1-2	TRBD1	CASSDRGSSGYTF	TGCGCCAGCAGCGACAGGGGAAGCAGTGGCTACACCTTC
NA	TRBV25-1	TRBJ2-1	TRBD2	CASSELQGGRAAYNEQFF	TGTGCCAGCAGTGAATTGCAGGGCGGGAGGGCGGCCTACAATGAGCAGTTCTTC
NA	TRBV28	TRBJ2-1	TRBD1	CASSSGQGVDNEQFF	TGTGCCAGCAGTTCCGGACAGGGTGTGGACAATGAGCAGTTCTTC
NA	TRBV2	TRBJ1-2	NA	CASSEAQGSYGYTF	TGTGCCAGCAGTGAAGCACAAGGGAGCTATGGCTACACCTTC
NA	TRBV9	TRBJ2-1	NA	CASSGGNSYNEQFF	TGTGCCAGCAGCGGCGGCAACTCCTACAATGAGCAGTTCTTC
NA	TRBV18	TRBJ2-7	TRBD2	CASSPPLVASGRVQEQYF	TGTGCCAGCTCACCACCTCTTGTGGCTAGCGGGAGGGTGCAGGAGCAGTACTTC
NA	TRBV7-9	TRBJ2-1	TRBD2	CASSESVTSGGARYNEQFF	TGTGCCAGCAGCGAGTCGGTTACTAGCGGGGGGGCCCGCTACAATGAGCAGTTCTTC
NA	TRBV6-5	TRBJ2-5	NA	CASSRPTSGEETQYF	TGTGCCAGCAGCCGTCCGACCTCAGGGGAGGAGACCCAGTACTTC
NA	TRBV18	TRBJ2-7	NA	CASSQSSGILMSYEQYF	TGTGCCAGCTCACAATCCTCGGGGATTCTAATGTCCTACGAGCAGTACTTC
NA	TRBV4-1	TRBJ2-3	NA	CASSQGAGVGDTQYF	TGCGCCAGCAGCCAAGGGGCAGGGGTCGGAGATACGCAGTATTTT
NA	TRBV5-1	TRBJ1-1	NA	CASSLADRKNTEAFF	TGCGCCAGCAGCTTGGCGGACAGAAAGAACACTGAAGCTTTCTTT
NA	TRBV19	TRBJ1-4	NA	CASIGAANEKLFF	TGTGCCAGTATAGGGGCGGCTAATGAAAAACTGTTTTTT
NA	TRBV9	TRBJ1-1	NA	CASSPRGSEAFF	TGTGCCAGCAGCCCCCGGGGGTCTGAAGCTTTCTTT
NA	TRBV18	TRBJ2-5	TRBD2	CASSRSKTGTSEETQYF	TGTGCCAGCTCACGGTCCAAAACCGGGACTAGCGAAGAGACCCAGTACTTC
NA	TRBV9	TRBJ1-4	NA	CASSEDSLFNEKLFF	TGTGCCAGCAGCGAAGACAGTCTCTTTAATGAAAAACTGTTTTTT
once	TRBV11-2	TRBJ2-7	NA	CASSARDKGYEQYF	TGTGCCAGCAGCGCCCGGGACAAGGGGTACGAGCAGTACTTC
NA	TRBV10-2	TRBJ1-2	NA	CASSESGDRVYGYTF	TGCGCCAGCAGTGAGTCAGGGGATCGGGTCTATGGCTACACCTTC
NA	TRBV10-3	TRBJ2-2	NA	CAISDPGLSTGELFF	TGTGCCATCAGTGACCCCGGACTTTCAACCGGGGAGCTGTTTTTT
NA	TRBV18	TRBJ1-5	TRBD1	CASSPSRDRGNQPQHF	TGTGCCAGCTCACCGTCAAGGGACAGGGGGAATCAGCCCCAGCATTTT
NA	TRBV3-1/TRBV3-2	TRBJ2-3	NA	CASSQRRVDTQYF	TGTGCCAGCAGCCAACGACGGGTCGATACGCAGTATTTT
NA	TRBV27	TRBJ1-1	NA	CASTSGTEAFF	TGTGCCAGCACTTCCGGCACTGAAGCTTTCTTT
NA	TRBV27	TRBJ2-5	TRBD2	CASSSRPGLVRETQYF	TGTGCCAGCAGTTCGAGGCCGGGACTAGTGCGAGAGACCCAGTACTTC
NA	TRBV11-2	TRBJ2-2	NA	CASSFHSGELFF	TGTGCCAGCAGCTTTCATTCCGGGGAGCTGTTTTTT
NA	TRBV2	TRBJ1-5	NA	CASAYLSNSNQPQHF	TGTGCCAGCGCTTACTTGAGTAATAGCAATCAGCCCCAGCATTTT
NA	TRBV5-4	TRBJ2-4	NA	CASSLGASTKNIQYF	TGTGCCAGCAGCTTGGGGGCGAGCACCAAAAACATTCAGTACTTC